In this sample, the clone carrying this T cell receptor (beta chain) turned up many times. Lactation, pregnancy, other autoimmune disease or uncontrolled infection excluded patients. PBMCs were obtained from 9.5 to 10 ml fresh peripheral blood. This sample is part of a study of T cells in Graves' hyperthyroidism and ophthalmopathy. V was clipped by 8 bases and J by 2 bases, with 13 bases between them. CDR1 and CDR2 (germline): LNHNV, YYDKDF (reference sequence). This CDR3 is 14 amino acids long. TCR beta CDR3 region amplification was performed from RNA transcripts. In the first-round RT-PCR of the TCR CDR3, the HTBI primer set was used. TCRdb itself ran the multiplex PCR reads through MiXCR, one entry per CDR3 protein. Here the sample spans 380,000 or so distinct CDR3 sequences, about 18% being singletons.

This TCR came from a woman aged 18-35 years with Graves' hyperthyroidism. The sample consisted of blood. The chain carries TRBV15 and TRBJ1-5; D not certain. CDR3 residues: CATPRGGRNQPQHF. Written as DNA, the CDR3 is TGTGCCACCCCTCGGGGAGGCCGCAATCAGCCCCAGCATTTT.